This T cell receptor (beta chain) comes out of a study of OX40 agonist ivuxolimab in advanced cancers. Study findings and constraints: Among the nonresponders, some also had low normalized T-cell clonal expansion. There was clonal expansion of CD4+ and CD8+ blood T cells by week 6 at 0.1 to 3.0 mg/kg.

This table comes from immunoSEQ multiplex PCR, and its TCRdb copy is limited to in-frame clones, with some not included. The repertoire includes some 50,000 clones, approximately 91% of them detected once, and over 15% sits in the top ten. CDR1 is MNHEY and CDR2 is SVGAGI in the germline V gene. V lost 8 bases and J 1 base, leaving 5 bases between the germline ends. The CDR3 extends over 11 amino acids. Regarding this clone: Its specificity is not known.

The sequence derives from an adult with an advanced solid tumor such as melanoma, head and neck, liver or kidney cancer. The V and J genes are TRBV6-5 and TRBJ1-1; D possibly corresponds to TRBD1 (5 bases). The specimen was CD4+ or CD8+ T cells sorted from blood, collected in a trial of the OX40 agonist ivuxolimab. The CDR3 is CASGQNTEAFF. DNA of the CDR3: TGTGCCAGCGGACAGAACACTGAAGCTTTCTTT.